This entry describes one TCR beta chain. Original processing methods: From reference gene primer amplification, estimates of nucleated cell counts were derived. Generated by immunoSEQ multiplex PCR, the TCRdb table keeps only in-frame clones and is missing some. Clone size and the V and J calls come from that table; the DNA yielded D and trimming. This sample yields 430,000 or so clones, of which roughly 90% are seen a single time; approximately 1.8% belongs to the top ten. CDR1 is GTSNPN, CDR2 SVGIG, per germline (reference sequence). V shed 3 bases and J shed 4 bases, with 19 bases lying between them. The CDR3 runs to 17 residues. This specimen comes from a study of blood T cell repertoires in COVID-19. About the research overall: COVID-19 samples, acute and convalescent, were from the United States, Italy and Spain. Nucleic acid was either cDNA or gDNA, and it came from T cells, B-cell-depleted T cells, or PBMCs.

In Cohort 3, a recovered donor had either two negative PCRs, clearance, or symptom resolution. The rearrangement joins TRBV30 to TRBJ2-6; tentative D call: TRBD1 (5 bases). The clonotype was recovered from a woman aged 40 to 49 who had recovered from COVID-19. The sample consisted of PBMCs or T cells enriched from blood (not recorded which). The CDR3 spells CAWRGAGWDSGANVLTF. The CDR3 nucleotides are TGTGCCTGGAGAGGGGCAGGATGGGATTCAGGGGCCAACGTCCTGACTTTC.